The rows below give T cell receptor beta chains drawn from one sample of a study of T cell responses to AZD1222 COVID-19 vaccine. The repertoire was sequenced with immunoSEQ multiplex PCR; TCRdb's copy has only in-frame clones and lacks some. The data hold 100,000 to 140,000 clones, with approximately 90% observed a single time. Sequences were derived from peripheral blood, sampled 28 days after the second AZD1222 dose. These TCRs come from an adult who received the AZD1222 COVID-19 vaccine. Each CDR3 is given with its conserved first and last residue. D genes are given only for firm matches. The size field is filled for only some rows; it gives once, few, many or a size class.

v_gene,abundance,j_gene,len,d_gene,CDR3aa,CDR3nt
TRBV5-6,.,TRBJ2-7,14,.,CASSDLRASYEQYF,TGTGCCAGCAGCGACCTCAGGGCCTCCTACGAGCAGTACTTC
TRBV2,.,TRBJ1-2,14,.,CASSTGRVNYGYTF,TGTGCCAGCAGTACCGGACGGGTAAACTATGGCTACACCTTC
TRBV5-1,.,TRBJ2-5,14,.,CASSLAAGPETQYF,TGCGCCAGCAGCTTGGCGGCAGGGCCCGAGACCCAGTACTTC
TRBV3-1/TRBV3-2,.,TRBJ1-1,14,.,CASSQEGGNTEAFF,TGTGCCAGCAGCCAAGAGGGGGGAAACACTGAAGCTTTCTTT
TRBV9,.,TRBJ2-7,15,TRBD2,CASTPGGGISYEQYF,TGTGCCAGCACACCCGGGGGGGGTATTTCCTACGAGCAGTACTTC
TRBV11-1,few,TRBJ1-5,13,TRBD1,CASSPTGNQPQHF,TGTGCCAGCAGTCCGACAGGGAATCAGCCCCAGCATTTT
TRBV6-1,once,TRBJ2-7,15,TRBD1,CASSGLWTGRYEQYF,TGTGCCAGCAGTGGACTTTGGACAGGAAGATACGAGCAGTACTTC
TRBV19,.,TRBJ2-5,14,.,CASSPTPARETQYF,TGTGCCAGTAGCCCGACACCGGCCAGAGAGACCCAGTACTTC
TRBV29-1,.,TRBJ1-1,13,.,CSVDLGGNTEAFF,TGCAGCGTTGACCTTGGGGGGAACACTGAAGCTTTCTTT
TRBV6-5,.,TRBJ2-7,14,.,CASSYATGSYEQYF,TGTGCCAGCAGTTACGCGACAGGATCCTACGAGCAGTACTTC
TRBV2,.,TRBJ1-5,13,.,CASSETAGQPQHF,TGTGCCAGCAGTGAAACGGCAGGTCAGCCCCAGCATTTT
TRBV4-1,once,TRBJ2-2,15,TRBD1,CASSQVRGRSGELFF,TGCGCCAGCAGCCAAGTCAGGGGGCGATCCGGGGAGCTGTTTTTT
TRBV2,once,TRBJ1-6,14,.,CASRLDQVNSPLHF,TGTGCCAGCAGGCTGGACCAGGTTAATTCACCCCTCCACTTT
TRBV25-1,.,TRBJ1-1,12,.,CASSGLGTEAFF,TGTGCCAGCAGTGGATTGGGCACTGAAGCTTTCTTT
TRBV24-1,.,TRBJ2-5,14,.,CATRGGAEKETQYF,TGTGCCACCAGGGGCGGGGCGGAAAAAGAGACCCAGTACTTC
TRBV2,.,TRBJ1-5,16,TRBD1,CASRPPGQGLGQPQHF,TGTGCCAGCAGGCCCCCGGGACAGGGGTTGGGTCAGCCCCAGCATTTT
TRBV6-6,.,TRBJ2-7,15,.,CASSYGGRSPYEQYF,TGTGCCAGCAGTTACGGGGGCAGATCCCCCTACGAGCAGTACTTC
TRBV10-3,many,TRBJ1-2,18,.,CAIRASVDSLKANYGYTF,TGTGCCATCAGGGCGAGTGTTGACAGCCTCAAAGCTAACTATGGCTACACCTTC
TRBV6-5,once,TRBJ2-7,13,.,CASSYSSEGGLNF,TGTGCCAGCAGTTACTCGTCGGAGGGGGGATTGAACTTC
TRBV7-2,.,TRBJ2-6,17,.,CASSLVLGLSGANVLTF,TGTGCCAGCAGCTTAGTATTGGGGCTCTCTGGGGCCAACGTCCTGACTTTC
TRBV27,.,TRBJ2-7,16,TRBD1,CASSPWTGIISYEQYF,TGTGCCAGCAGCCCATGGACAGGGATTATCTCCTACGAGCAGTACTTC
TRBV18,.,TRBJ2-3,15,.,CASSPSGGSTDTQYF,TGTGCCAGCTCACCATCCGGGGGTAGCACAGATACGCAGTATTTT
TRBV6-1,.,TRBJ1-1,13,.,CASSENGRTEAFF,TGTGCCAGCAGTGAGAACGGGAGGACTGAAGCTTTCTTT
TRBV9,.,TRBJ2-2,16,.,CASSVDWAANTGELFF,TGTGCCAGCAGCGTAGATTGGGCAGCGAACACCGGGGAGCTGTTTTTT
TRBV28,.,TRBJ2-1,12,.,CATQGYYNEQFF,TGTGCCACGCAGGGTTACTACAATGAGCAGTTCTTC
TRBV29-1,.,TRBJ1-1,14,TRBD1,CSVDRGQGDTEAFF,TGCAGCGTTGATCGCGGACAGGGGGACACTGAAGCTTTCTTT
TRBV19,.,TRBJ2-3,15,TRBD1,CASAGQGLSTDTQYF,TGTGCCAGCGCGGGACAGGGCCTTAGCACAGATACGCAGTATTTT
TRBV25-1,.,TRBJ1-2,15,.,CASSGRDTTNYGYTF,TGTGCCAGCAGTGGGCGGGACACAACTAACTATGGCTACACCTTC
TRBV5-1,.,TRBJ2-1,13,.,CASSLIGANEQFF,TGCGCCAGCAGCTTGATTGGAGCAAATGAGCAGTTCTTC
TRBV14,.,TRBJ1-1,12,.,CASSRPGTEAFF,TGTGCCAGCAGCCGCCCGGGGACTGAAGCTTTCTTT